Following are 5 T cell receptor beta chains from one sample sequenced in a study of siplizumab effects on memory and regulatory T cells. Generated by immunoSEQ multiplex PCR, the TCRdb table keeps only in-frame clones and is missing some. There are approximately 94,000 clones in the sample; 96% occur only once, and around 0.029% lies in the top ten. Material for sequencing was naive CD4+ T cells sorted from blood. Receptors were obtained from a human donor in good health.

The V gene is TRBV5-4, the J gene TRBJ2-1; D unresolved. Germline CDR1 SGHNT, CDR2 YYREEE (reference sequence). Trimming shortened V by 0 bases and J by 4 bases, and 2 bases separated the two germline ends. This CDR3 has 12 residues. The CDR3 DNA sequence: TGTGCCAGCAGCTTGGAGTACAATGAGCAGTTCTTC. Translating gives CASSLEYNEQFF. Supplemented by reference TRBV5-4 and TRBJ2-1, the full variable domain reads ETGVTQSPTHLIKTRGQQVTLRCSSQSGHNTVSWYQQALGQGPQFIFQYYREEENGRGNFPPRFSGLQFPNYSSELNVNALELDDSALYLCASSLEYNEQFFGPGTRLTVL.

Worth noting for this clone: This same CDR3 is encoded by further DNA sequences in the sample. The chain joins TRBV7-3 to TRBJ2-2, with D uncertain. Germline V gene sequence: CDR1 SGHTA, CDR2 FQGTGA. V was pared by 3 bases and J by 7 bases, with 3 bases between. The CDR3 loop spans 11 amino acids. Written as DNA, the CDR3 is TGTGCCAGCAGCTTGAACGGGGAGCTGTTTTTT. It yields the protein CASSLNGELFF.

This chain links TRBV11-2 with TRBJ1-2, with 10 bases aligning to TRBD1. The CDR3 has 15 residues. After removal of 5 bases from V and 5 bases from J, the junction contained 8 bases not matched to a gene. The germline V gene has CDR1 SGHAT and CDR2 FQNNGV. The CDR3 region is CASSTGTGAPYGYTF. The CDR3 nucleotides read TGTGCCAGCAGCACAGGGACAGGGGCCCCGTATGGCTACACCTTC.

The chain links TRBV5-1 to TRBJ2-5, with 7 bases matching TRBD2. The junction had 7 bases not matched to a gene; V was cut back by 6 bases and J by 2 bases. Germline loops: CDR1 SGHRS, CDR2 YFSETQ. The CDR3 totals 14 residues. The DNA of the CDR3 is TGCGCCAGCAACCTGGGCGGGGGACAAGAGACCCAGTACTTC. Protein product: CASNLGGGQETQYF.

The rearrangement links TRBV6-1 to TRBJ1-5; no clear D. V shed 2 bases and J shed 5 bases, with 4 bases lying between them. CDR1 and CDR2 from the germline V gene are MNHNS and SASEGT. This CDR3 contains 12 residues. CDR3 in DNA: TGTGCCAGCAGTGAAATTTATCAGCCCCAGCATTTT. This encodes CASSEIYQPQHF.